The rows below give T cell receptor beta chains drawn from one sample of a study of CD8 T cells in ankylosing spondylitis. In TCRdb, the 5' RACE reads were re-called with MiXCR into one record per CDR3 protein. The top ten hold roughly 15% of the sample, which has about 150,000 distinct CDR3 sequences, under 45% seen once. The sample comprised synovial fluid, either unsorted or a sorted T cell fraction (not recorded which). The origin of the receptors is a male donor with ankylosing spondylitis. The CDR3 runs from the conserved cysteine through the conserved F or W. Each record gives: D gene, J gene, clone size, V gene, CDR3 DNA, CDR3 protein. The D gene is left open where the match is weak. Clone size is given for some rows only: seen once, a few or many times, or a class if the clone is expanded.

>-|TRBJ2-7|-|TRBV18
TGTGCCAGCTCTCAACGAGAGGGCACCATCTACGAGCAGTACTTC
CASSQREGTIYEQYF
>-|TRBJ2-7|-|TRBV20-1
TGCAGTGCTGCAGCGAACAGGGACCCCTCCTACGAGCAGTACTTC
CSAAANRDPSYEQYF
>-|TRBJ2-3|once|TRBV12-3/TRBV12-4
TGTGCCAGCAGCCTACTAGGCTTCACAGATACGCAGTATTTT
CASSLLGFTDTQYF
>-|TRBJ2-1|-|TRBV6-2/TRBV6-3
TGTGCCAGCACCCAAGGGGTAGATTCCTACAATGAGCAGTTCTTC
CASTQGVDSYNEQFF
>TRBD1|TRBJ2-5|many|TRBV6-1
TGTGCCAGCAGTCCCCAGGGACAGGGGGCCCCCCGGGAGACCCAGTACTTC
CASSPQGQGAPRETQYF
>TRBD2|TRBJ2-1|-|TRBV28
TGTGCCAGCAGACCAACCCTAGCGGGAGGTGCCAATGAGCAGTTCTTC
CASRPTLAGGANEQFF
>-|TRBJ1-2|-|TRBV13
TGTGCCAGCAGCTTAAACAGGTTCCACTATGGCTACACCTTC
CASSLNRFHYGYTF
>-|TRBJ1-5|few|TRBV6-5
TGTGCCAGCAGTTACTCAGGGGAGTCTCAGCCCCAGCATTTT
CASSYSGESQPQHF
>-|TRBJ1-1|-|TRBV12-3/TRBV12-4
TGTGCCAGCAGTTCGGCCACAGCGAACACTGAAGCTTTCTTT
CASSSATANTEAFF
>-|TRBJ2-1|-|TRBV29-1
TGCAGCGTTGGTGCGGGTAATGAGCAGTTCTTC
CSVGAGNEQFF
>-|TRBJ2-7|few|TRBV2
TGTGCCAGCGCCTTACCGGGAGAGGAGTACTTC
CASALPGEEYF
>TRBD2|TRBJ2-7|-|TRBV4-1
TGCGCCAGCAGCCAAGACCAGACTAGCGGGGGAGCTTACGAGCAGTACTTC
CASSQDQTSGGAYEQYF
>-|TRBJ1-1|-|TRBV7-2
TGTGCCAGCAGCCCCCGAGGAATGGGAACTGAAGCTTTCTTT
CASSPRGMGTEAFF
>-|TRBJ1-2|few|TRBV4-2
TGTGCCAGCAGCCAAGATGGAGGCGCCCTAAACTATGGCTACACCTTC
CASSQDGGALNYGYTF
>TRBD1|TRBJ2-4|-|TRBV2
TGTGCCAGCCGACGACAGGGAGCAGCCAAAAACATTCAGTACTTC
CASRRQGAAKNIQYF
>-|TRBJ2-2|few|TRBV4-1
TGCGCCAGCAGTCAAGTAGCGGATTACACCGGGGAGCTGTTTTTT
CASSQVADYTGELFF
>TRBD1|TRBJ1-2|-|TRBV28
TGTGCCAGCAGCACCTACAGGGGGCTATACTATGGCTACACCTTC
CASSTYRGLYYGYTF
>TRBD2|TRBJ2-1|-|TRBV6-5
TGTGCCAGCAGTTCTAGCGGGGGGTTTAACAATGAGCAGTTCTTC
CASSSSGGFNNEQFF
>-|TRBJ2-5|-|TRBV7-9
TGTGCCAGCAGCCGTGAGCCGAACCAAGAGACCCAGTACTTC
CASSREPNQETQYF
>-|TRBJ2-1|many|TRBV7-9
TGTGCCAGCAGCCCCCCGTTAAGCGCCAATGAGCAGTTCTTC
CASSPPLSANEQFF
>-|TRBJ1-6|-|TRBV3-1
TGTGCCAGCAGCCGAGGCCTGAGCTCCTATAATTCACCCCTCCACTTT
CASSRGLSSYNSPLHF
>-|TRBJ2-2|-|TRBV27
TGTGCCAGCAGTTTATCGAATTATGTTGGGGAGCTGTTTTTT
CASSLSNYVGELFF
>TRBD2|TRBJ2-1|-|TRBV12-3/TRBV12-4
TGTGCCAGCAGAGCTACTAGCGGGGCTAACAATGAGCAGTTCTTC
CASRATSGANNEQFF
>-|TRBJ2-1|-|TRBV7-3
TGTGCCAGCAGCTTAATCGCGGGGGAGCAGTTCTTC
CASSLIAGEQFF
>TRBD1|TRBJ2-7|-|TRBV10-2
TGCGCCAGCAGTGACCCCGACAGGGGAGACTCCTACGAGCAGTACTTC
CASSDPDRGDSYEQYF
>-|TRBJ1-2|many|TRBV7-2
TGTGCCAGCAGCTCAGGCAGTTACTATGGCTACACCTTC
CASSSGSYYGYTF
>-|TRBJ2-2|-|TRBV13
TGTGCCAGCAGCTTTAGGCTGGCGAACACCGGGGAGCTGTTTTTT
CASSFRLANTGELFF
>-|TRBJ1-1|-|TRBV12-3/TRBV12-4
TGTGCCAGCAGTTGGGGGGGTTCGGGGACTGAAGCTTTCTTT
CASSWGGSGTEAFF
>-|TRBJ1-2|-|TRBV12-3/TRBV12-4
TGTGCCAGCAGCTCCTCTCTTGGCTACACCTTC
CASSSSLGYTF
>-|TRBJ2-7|-|TRBV4-1
TGCGCCAGCAGCCCTGCTTATTGGGTGCCATGGCACGAGCAGTACTTC
CASSPAYWVPWHEQYF
>TRBD1|TRBJ1-3|-|TRBV12-3/TRBV12-4
TGTGCCAGCAGTTGGGACAGGTCCAGCTCTGGAAACACCATATATTTT
CASSWDRSSSGNTIYF
>TRBD1|TRBJ2-7|-|TRBV6-5
TGTGCCAGCAGTTACTCGGACAGGGGGCTCTACGAGCAGTACTTC
CASSYSDRGLYEQYF
>-|TRBJ2-7|-|TRBV7-9
TGTGCCAGCAGCCACCAAGTCGTACACGGGCAGTACTTC
CASSHQVVHGQYF
>-|TRBJ2-7|-|TRBV20-1
TGCAGTGCTAGAGGGACACCTCTCGACTACGAGCAGTACTTC
CSARGTPLDYEQYF
>TRBD2|TRBJ2-3|many|TRBV15
TGTGCCACCAGCAGAGATCCGGGACTAGCGACAGATACGCAGTATTTT
CATSRDPGLATDTQYF
>-|TRBJ1-1|-|TRBV5-6
TGTGCCAGCAGCAAGAAACGGGGCCTTCAAGTCACTGAAGCTTTCTTT
CASSKKRGLQVTEAFF
>-|TRBJ2-2|once|TRBV5-1
TGCGCCAGCAAGCGTGGTTCCGGGGAGCTGTTTTTT
CASKRGSGELFF
>-|TRBJ1-1|-|TRBV11-1
TGTGCCAGCAGCTTAGATATGGGGGCGCAGGATTCGAACACTGAAGCTTTCTTT
CASSLDMGAQDSNTEAFF
>-|TRBJ1-1|-|TRBV7-4
TGTGCCAGCAGCTTAAAAGGACAGAATGAAGCTTTCTTT
CASSLKGQNEAFF
>-|TRBJ1-1|few|TRBV12-3/TRBV12-4
TGTGCCAGCAGTTTGTACGGGGAGGGCACTGAAGCTTTCTTT
CASSLYGEGTEAFF
>-|TRBJ1-2|-|TRBV6-1
TGTGCCAGCAGGGACGGGGCAGGCGGCTACACCTTC
CASRDGAGGYTF
>TRBD1|TRBJ2-2|-|TRBV7-9
TGTGCCAGCAGCTTAGCCGCAGGGGGAGACACCGGGGAGCTGTTTTTT
CASSLAAGGDTGELFF
>-|TRBJ2-7|-|TRBV20-1
TGCAGTGCTAGCCCCCGTTTTCTCTACGAGCAGTACTTC
CSASPRFLYEQYF
>-|TRBJ2-3|-|TRBV5-6
TGTGCCAGCAGCGGAGGACTCCCAGATACGCAGTATTTT
CASSGGLPDTQYF
>-|TRBJ2-2|-|TRBV5-4
TGTGCCAGCAGCTTACCGTCACTCATAAGGACGGATAACACCGGGGAGCTGTTTTTT
CASSLPSLIRTDNTGELFF